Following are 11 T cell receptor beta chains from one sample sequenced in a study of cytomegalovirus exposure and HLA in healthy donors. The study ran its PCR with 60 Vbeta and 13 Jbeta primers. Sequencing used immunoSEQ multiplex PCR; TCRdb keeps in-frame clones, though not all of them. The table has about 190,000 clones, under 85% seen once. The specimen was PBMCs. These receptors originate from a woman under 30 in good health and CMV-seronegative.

The CDR3 loop is CASSYGAGDYGYTF. CDR3 DNA: TGTGCCAGCAGTTACGGGGCTGGGGACTATGGCTACACCTTC. The J gene is TRBJ1-2, the V gene TRBV6-6; a weak D match, TRBD1 (5 bases). The CDR3 length is 14 residues. The ends were cut back, 2 bases at V and 3 bases at J, with 10 bases in the middle. Germline assignment: CDR1 MNHNY and CDR2 SVGAGI (reference sequence).

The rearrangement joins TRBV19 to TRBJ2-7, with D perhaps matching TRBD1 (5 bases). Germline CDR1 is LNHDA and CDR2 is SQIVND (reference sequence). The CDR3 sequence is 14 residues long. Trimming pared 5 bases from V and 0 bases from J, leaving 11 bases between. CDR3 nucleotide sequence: TGTGCCAGTAGTCCAGGAAGGGGCTCCTACGAGCAGTACTTC. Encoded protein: CASSPGRGSYEQYF.

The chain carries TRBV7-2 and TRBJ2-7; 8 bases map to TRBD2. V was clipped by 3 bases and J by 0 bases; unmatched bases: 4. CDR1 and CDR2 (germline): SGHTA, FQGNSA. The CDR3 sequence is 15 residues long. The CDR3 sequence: CASSFTSGSSYEQYF. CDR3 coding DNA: TGTGCCAGCAGCTTTACTAGCGGAAGCTCCTACGAGCAGTACTTC.

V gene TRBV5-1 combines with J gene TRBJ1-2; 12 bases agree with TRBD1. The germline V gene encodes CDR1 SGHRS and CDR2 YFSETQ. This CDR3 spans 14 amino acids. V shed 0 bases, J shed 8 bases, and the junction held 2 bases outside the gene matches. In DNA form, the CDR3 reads TGCGCCAGCAGCTTGGAGGGGACAGGGGGCGGCTACACCTTC. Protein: CASSLEGTGGGYTF. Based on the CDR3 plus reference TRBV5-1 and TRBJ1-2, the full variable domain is KAGVTQTPRYLIKTRGQQVTLSCSPISGHRSVSWYQQTPGQGLQFLFEYFSETQRNKGNFPGRFSGRQFSNSRSEMNVSTLELGDSALYLCASSLEGTGGGYTFGSGTRLTVV.

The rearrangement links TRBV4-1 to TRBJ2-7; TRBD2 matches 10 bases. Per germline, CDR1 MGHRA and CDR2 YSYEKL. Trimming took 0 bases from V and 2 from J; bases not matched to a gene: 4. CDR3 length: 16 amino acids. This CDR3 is CASSQESGRAPYEQYF. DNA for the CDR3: TGCGCCAGCAGCCAAGAGAGCGGGAGGGCCCCCTACGAGCAGTACTTC.

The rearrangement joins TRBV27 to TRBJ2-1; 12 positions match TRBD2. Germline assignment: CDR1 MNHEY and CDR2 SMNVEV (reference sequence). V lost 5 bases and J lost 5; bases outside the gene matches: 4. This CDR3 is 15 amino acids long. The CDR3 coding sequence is TGTGCCAGCAGTGGGACTAGCGGGCTGAACAATGAGCAGTTCTTC. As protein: CASSGTSGLNNEQFF.

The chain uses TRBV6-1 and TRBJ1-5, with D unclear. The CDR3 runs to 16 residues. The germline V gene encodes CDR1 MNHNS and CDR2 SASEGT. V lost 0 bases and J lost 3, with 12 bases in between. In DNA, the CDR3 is TGTGCCAGCAGTGAAGCGCACCACGGTACCAATCAGCCCCAGCATTTT. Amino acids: CASSEAHHGTNQPQHF.

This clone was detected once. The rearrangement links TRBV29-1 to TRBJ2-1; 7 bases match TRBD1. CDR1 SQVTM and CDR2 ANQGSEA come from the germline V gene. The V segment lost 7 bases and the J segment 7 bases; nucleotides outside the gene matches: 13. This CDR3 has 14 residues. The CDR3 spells CSASTSGTDNEQFF. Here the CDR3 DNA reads TGCAGCGCCAGTACTTCCGGGACAGATAATGAGCAGTTCTTC.

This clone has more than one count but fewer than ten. The CDR3, as DNA: TGTGCCAGTAGTGTGACAGGCCTCTCTGGGGCCAACGTCCTGACTTTC. Protein sequence: CASSVTGLSGANVLTF. This chain uses TRBV19 with TRBJ2-6; tentative D call: TRBD1 (6 bases). The CDR3 loop spans 16 amino acids. Germline-derived CDR1 and CDR2 are LNHDA and SQIVND (reference sequence). V lost 5 bases to trimming and J lost 0 bases, with 11 bases between them.

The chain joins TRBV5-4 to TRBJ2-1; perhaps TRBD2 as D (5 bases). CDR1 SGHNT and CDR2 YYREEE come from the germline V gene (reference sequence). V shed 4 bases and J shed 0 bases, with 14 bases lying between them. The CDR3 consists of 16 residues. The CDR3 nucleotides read TGTGCCAGCAGCCGCATTGGAACTAGCTCCTACAATGAGCAGTTCTTC. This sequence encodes CASSRIGTSSYNEQFF.

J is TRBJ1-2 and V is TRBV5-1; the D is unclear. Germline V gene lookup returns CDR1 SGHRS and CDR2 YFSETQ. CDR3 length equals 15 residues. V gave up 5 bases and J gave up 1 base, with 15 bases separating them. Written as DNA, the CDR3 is TGCGCCAGCAGACCCCAGGAGGGTCTTAACTATGGCTACACCTTC. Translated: CASRPQEGLNYGYTF. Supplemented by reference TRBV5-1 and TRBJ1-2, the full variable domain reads KAGVTQTPRYLIKTRGQQVTLSCSPISGHRSVSWYQQTPGQGLQFLFEYFSETQRNKGNFPGRFSGRQFSNSRSEMNVSTLELGDSALYLCASRPQEGLNYGYTFGSGTRLTVV.